This is a list of T cell receptor beta chains from one sample in a study of blood T cell repertoires in COVID-19. Measured with immunoSEQ multiplex PCR; TCRdb has only the in-frame clones, and not every one. The table lists fewer than 250,000 clones, under 80% of them singletons, with roughly an eighth in the top ten. The sample was peripheral blood. These receptors were taken from a woman in her forties or fifties with acute or convalescent COVID-19. Both conserved end residues are part of each CDR3. Fields, in order: V gene, J gene, clone size, D gene, CDR3 DNA, CDR3 protein. A D gene is named only where the DNA matches it firmly. Part of the rows lack a size; the others show once, few, many or a class for expanded clones.

v_gene: TRBV5-1; j_gene: TRBJ1-1; abundance: NA; d_gene: NA; CDR3nt: TGCGCCAGCAGCTTGGGGATAGGGGCTAAGGACACTGAAGCTTTCTTT; CDR3aa: CASSLGIGAKDTEAFF
v_gene: TRBV5-4; j_gene: TRBJ1-1; abundance: NA; d_gene: NA; CDR3nt: TGTGCCAGCAGCGGCCGCGGTGGGGGCGGCGGTGAAGCTTTCTTT; CDR3aa: CASSGRGGGGGEAFF
v_gene: TRBV25-1; j_gene: TRBJ2-6; abundance: NA; d_gene: NA; CDR3nt: TGTGCCAGCAGTGTTACAACTGGGGCCAACGTCCTGACTTTC; CDR3aa: CASSVTTGANVLTF
v_gene: TRBV29-1; j_gene: TRBJ1-1; abundance: NA; d_gene: NA; CDR3nt: TGCAGCGTTGAACCTGACCGACAGATCCCAGCTTTCTTT; CDR3aa: CSVEPDRQIPAFF
v_gene: TRBV4-3; j_gene: TRBJ2-1; abundance: NA; d_gene: TRBD2; CDR3nt: TGCGCCACCAGCCGGGGTGGGGTGGGACTAGCGGTCAACAATGAGCAGTTCTTC; CDR3aa: CATSRGGVGLAVNNEQFF
v_gene: TRBV4-3; j_gene: TRBJ2-5; abundance: once; d_gene: TRBD1; CDR3nt: TGCGCCAGCAGCCAAGATTTTCCCGCGACAGGGGCCCAGGAGACCCAGTACTTC; CDR3aa: CASSQDFPATGAQETQYF
v_gene: TRBV2; j_gene: TRBJ1-6; abundance: NA; d_gene: TRBD1; CDR3nt: TGTGCCAGCATTCCGGGACAGTATAATTCACCCCTCCACTTT; CDR3aa: CASIPGQYNSPLHF
v_gene: TRBV6-2/TRBV6-3; j_gene: TRBJ1-1; abundance: few; d_gene: NA; CDR3nt: TGTGCCAGCAGCCATACACTGAACACTGAAGCTTTCTTT; CDR3aa: CASSHTLNTEAFF
v_gene: TRBV11-2; j_gene: TRBJ1-5; abundance: NA; d_gene: NA; CDR3nt: TGTGCCAAGAAAGAGGTGGGCAATCAGCCCCAGCATTTT; CDR3aa: CAKKEVGNQPQHF
v_gene: TRBV28; j_gene: TRBJ1-5; abundance: few; d_gene: NA; CDR3nt: TGTGCCACTCGGCGGCCCGGCCAGCCCCAGCATTTT; CDR3aa: CATRRPGQPQHF
v_gene: TRBV4-3; j_gene: TRBJ1-4; abundance: NA; d_gene: TRBD1; CDR3nt: TGCGCCAGCGGGCGGACAGGGACTAATAATGAAAAACTGTTTTTT; CDR3aa: CASGRTGTNNEKLFF
v_gene: TRBV19; j_gene: TRBJ2-3; abundance: NA; d_gene: NA; CDR3nt: TGTGCCAGTAGTATGCAGGGCCTCACAGATACGCAGTATTTT; CDR3aa: CASSMQGLTDTQYF
v_gene: TRBV6-5; j_gene: TRBJ2-7; abundance: NA; d_gene: NA; CDR3nt: TGTGCCAGCAGTCGAGGGCCCTCCTACGAGCAGTACTTC; CDR3aa: CASSRGPSYEQYF
v_gene: TRBV9; j_gene: TRBJ2-2; abundance: NA; d_gene: TRBD2; CDR3nt: TGTGCCAGCAGCGTAGGGGCTAGCGGGAGTCCCGGGGAGCTGTTTTTT; CDR3aa: CASSVGASGSPGELFF
v_gene: TRBV28; j_gene: TRBJ1-5; abundance: NA; d_gene: TRBD1; CDR3nt: TGTGCCAGCAGTTTGACAGGGCCCCCCAATCAGCCCCAGCATTTT; CDR3aa: CASSLTGPPNQPQHF
v_gene: TRBV24-1; j_gene: TRBJ2-1; abundance: NA; d_gene: TRBD2; CDR3nt: TGTGCCACCAGTGCATTGGGAACTAGCGGGGTCAAAGCTTCCTACAATGAGCAGTTCTTC; CDR3aa: CATSALGTSGVKASYNEQFF
v_gene: TRBV3-1/TRBV3-2; j_gene: TRBJ2-7; abundance: once; d_gene: TRBD1; CDR3nt: TGTGCCAGCAGCCACGCAGACAGGGGGGTGCTGTACTTC; CDR3aa: CASSHADRGVLYF
v_gene: TRBV19; j_gene: TRBJ2-7; abundance: NA; d_gene: NA; CDR3nt: TGTGCCAGTACAGGACCCCGAGGAGGAACGGCCTACGAGCAGTACTTC; CDR3aa: CASTGPRGGTAYEQYF
v_gene: TRBV29-1; j_gene: TRBJ2-2; abundance: NA; d_gene: TRBD1; CDR3nt: TGCAGCGTGAGAGGGACAGCGAACACCGGGGAGCTGTTTTTT; CDR3aa: CSVRGTANTGELFF
v_gene: TRBV6-4; j_gene: TRBJ2-1; abundance: NA; d_gene: NA; CDR3nt: TGTGCCAGCAGTCCTACTCTAGCTGTCGGCGGCAATGAGCAGTTCTTC; CDR3aa: CASSPTLAVGGNEQFF
v_gene: TRBV9; j_gene: TRBJ2-3; abundance: NA; d_gene: NA; CDR3nt: TGTGCCAGCAGCGTAGCTAGCCGCACAGATACGCAGTATTTT; CDR3aa: CASSVASRTDTQYF
v_gene: TRBV20-1; j_gene: TRBJ1-2; abundance: NA; d_gene: NA; CDR3nt: TGCAGTGCCCTATCGTCGGTCCGGAGCTTC; CDR3aa: CSALSSVRSF
v_gene: TRBV10-3; j_gene: TRBJ1-4; abundance: few; d_gene: TRBD1; CDR3nt: TGTGCCATCGCCGACAGGGGGATGGAAAAACTGTTTTTT; CDR3aa: CAIADRGMEKLFF
v_gene: TRBV11-3; j_gene: TRBJ2-3; abundance: NA; d_gene: TRBD2; CDR3nt: TGTGCCAGCAGCTTACAATCAGCGGGACCCTCACCAGATACGCAGTATTTT; CDR3aa: CASSLQSAGPSPDTQYF
v_gene: TRBV28; j_gene: TRBJ2-1; abundance: NA; d_gene: TRBD2; CDR3nt: TGTGCCGGCTCCAAGGGCGGGGGATACAATGAGCAGTTCTTC; CDR3aa: CAGSKGGGYNEQFF
v_gene: TRBV27; j_gene: TRBJ1-6; abundance: NA; d_gene: TRBD1; CDR3nt: TGTGCCAGCAGGGAAACAAGGGGGCAAGGGAATTCACCCCTCCACTTT; CDR3aa: CASRETRGQGNSPLHF
v_gene: TRBV19; j_gene: TRBJ1-6; abundance: few; d_gene: NA; CDR3nt: TGTGCCAGTAGTAGAAGAGACAGCTTTTCACCCCTCCACTTT; CDR3aa: CASSRRDSFSPLHF
v_gene: TRBV29-1; j_gene: TRBJ2-1; abundance: few; d_gene: TRBD2; CDR3nt: TGCAGCGTTGAAATTAACGGACTAGATGAAGATGAGCAGTTCTTC; CDR3aa: CSVEINGLDEDEQFF
v_gene: TRBV15; j_gene: TRBJ2-7; abundance: NA; d_gene: TRBD2; CDR3nt: TGTGCCACCAGCAGAAAACCCCTAGCGGGAGGGCCTTACGAGCAGTACTTC; CDR3aa: CATSRKPLAGGPYEQYF
v_gene: TRBV6-2/TRBV6-3; j_gene: TRBJ1-5; abundance: NA; d_gene: TRBD1; CDR3nt: TGTGCCAGCAGTTGGGGCTGGCTGGGGAATCGACAGGGAGTGGATCAGCCCCAGCATTTT; CDR3aa: CASSWGWLGNRQGVDQPQHF
v_gene: TRBV19; j_gene: TRBJ2-3; abundance: NA; d_gene: NA; CDR3nt: TGTGCCAGTAGGTATCTGGGAGGAGGTACAGATACGCAGTATTTT; CDR3aa: CASRYLGGGTDTQYF
v_gene: TRBV4-1; j_gene: TRBJ2-2; abundance: NA; d_gene: TRBD2; CDR3nt: TGCGCCAGCAGCCAAGGTTTAGGCGGGAGACGAACCGGGGAGCTGTTTTTT; CDR3aa: CASSQGLGGRRTGELFF
v_gene: TRBV5-6; j_gene: TRBJ2-3; abundance: NA; d_gene: TRBD1; CDR3nt: TGTGCCAGCAGCTTGGACATCGACAGGGCTAGGTATTTT; CDR3aa: CASSLDIDRARYF
v_gene: TRBV11-3; j_gene: TRBJ2-1; abundance: NA; d_gene: TRBD2; CDR3nt: TGTGCCAGCAGCCCCGGCGGACTAGAAGGCAATGAGCAGTTCTTC; CDR3aa: CASSPGGLEGNEQFF
v_gene: TRBV6-5; j_gene: TRBJ1-4; abundance: NA; d_gene: NA; CDR3nt: TGTGCCAGCAGTTATTATGCAACTAATGAAAAACTGTTTTTT; CDR3aa: CASSYYATNEKLFF
v_gene: TRBV7-2; j_gene: TRBJ1-6; abundance: few; d_gene: TRBD1; CDR3nt: TGTGCCAGCAGCGCTGACAGGGGAGTCGGCTCACCCCTCCACTTT; CDR3aa: CASSADRGVGSPLHF
v_gene: TRBV6-5; j_gene: TRBJ1-4; abundance: NA; d_gene: NA; CDR3nt: TGTGCCAGCAGTTTGAACCCGGGTCCTAATGAAAAACTGTTTTTT; CDR3aa: CASSLNPGPNEKLFF
v_gene: TRBV9; j_gene: TRBJ1-2; abundance: NA; d_gene: NA; CDR3nt: TGTGCCAGCGCCCGGGAGGGAGAGGGCTACACCTTC; CDR3aa: CASAREGEGYTF
v_gene: TRBV3-1/TRBV3-2; j_gene: TRBJ1-4; abundance: NA; d_gene: NA; CDR3nt: TGTGCCAGCAGCCAGGAGGGCGGAAAACTGTTTTTT; CDR3aa: CASSQEGGKLFF
v_gene: TRBV24-1; j_gene: TRBJ2-2; abundance: NA; d_gene: NA; CDR3nt: TGTGCCACCAGTGACGCCGTTCAGGGGACCGGGGAGCTGTTTTTT; CDR3aa: CATSDAVQGTGELFF
v_gene: TRBV7-2; j_gene: TRBJ2-7; abundance: NA; d_gene: TRBD1; CDR3nt: TGTGCCAGCAGCAACTCGGGACAGGGGGCCGACGAGCAGTACTTC; CDR3aa: CASSNSGQGADEQYF
v_gene: TRBV19; j_gene: TRBJ2-1; abundance: NA; d_gene: TRBD2; CDR3nt: TGTGCCAGCGGACTAGCGGGAGGGGGGTACGATGAGCAGTTCTTC; CDR3aa: CASGLAGGGYDEQFF
v_gene: TRBV6-5; j_gene: TRBJ1-4; abundance: NA; d_gene: TRBD1; CDR3nt: TGTGCCAGCATCCCCCAGGGGGCGCCTAATGAAAAACTGTTTTTT; CDR3aa: CASIPQGAPNEKLFF
v_gene: TRBV5-5; j_gene: TRBJ2-5; abundance: NA; d_gene: NA; CDR3nt: TGTGCCAGCAGCTTGGCCTGGAGGGAGATGGAGACCCAGTACTTC; CDR3aa: CASSLAWREMETQYF
v_gene: TRBV6-6; j_gene: TRBJ1-5; abundance: few; d_gene: TRBD1; CDR3nt: TGTGCCAGCAGTTACGTACAGGGGATTTCGCCCCAGCATTTT; CDR3aa: CASSYVQGISPQHF